These T cell receptor beta chains were read from a single sample in a study of shared clonotypes between healthy human individuals. Clones were sequenced by immunoSEQ multiplex PCR, and TCRdb holds only the in-frame ones, with some missing. The sample holds under 2.5 million clones, less than 95% seen once. Source material: naive CD4+ T cells from PBMCs. The origin of the receptors is a man aged 18 to 30 in good health. Some clones in this sample may be carry-over from other donors' samples. Each CDR3 is given with its conserved first and last residue. D genes are given only for firm matches. Clone size appears in some rows only: once, few, many, or a class for an expanded clone.

abundance	v_gene	j_gene	d_gene	CDR3nt	CDR3aa
once	TRBV30	TRBJ2-2	-	TGTGCCTGGAGTATAGGGGAGCTGTTTTTT	CAWSIGELFF
-	TRBV5-1	TRBJ2-2	TRBD2	TGCGCCAGCAGCTTGGAGATACTAGCGGGAGTCCCCGGGGAGCTGTTTTTT	CASSLEILAGVPGELFF
-	TRBV7-2	TRBJ2-2	-	TGTGCCAGCAGCATATCGGAGAACACCGGGGAGCTGTTTTTT	CASSISENTGELFF
-	TRBV9	TRBJ2-5	TRBD2	TGTGCCAGCAGCCCCGGCACTAGCGGGAGTCAAGAGACCCAGTACTTC	CASSPGTSGSQETQYF
-	TRBV7-3	TRBJ2-3	TRBD2	TGTGCCAGCAGCTTACTAGCGGACATCTTGGAGGGAGATACGCAGTATTTT	CASSLLADILEGDTQYF
-	TRBV5-1	TRBJ2-2	-	TGCGCCAGCAGCTTGGATCGAAACATCGGGGAGCTGTTTTTT	CASSLDRNIGELFF
-	TRBV5-8	TRBJ1-2	TRBD1	TGTGCCAGCAGCTTGATTGCCGGGGCAGGGGGCAGCTATGGCTACACCTTC	CASSLIAGAGGSYGYTF
-	TRBV30	TRBJ1-3	-	TGTGCCTGGAGTGCTGGAAGCTCTGGAAACACCATATATTTT	CAWSAGSSGNTIYF
once	TRBV27	TRBJ2-1	-	TGTGCCAGCAGTCGATCCCAGGGCGGGAACTCCTACAATGAGCAGTTCTTC	CASSRSQGGNSYNEQFF
once	TRBV7-2	TRBJ2-2	TRBD2	TGTGCCAGCAGCTCGGGACTAGGAGAGGCCGGGGAGCTGTTTTTT	CASSSGLGEAGELFF
-	TRBV19	TRBJ1-5	TRBD1	TGTGCCAGCCGGGACAGGGTCTTAGGGCCCCAGCATTTT	CASRDRVLGPQHF
-	TRBV7-9	TRBJ2-3	TRBD2	TGTGCCAGCAGCAGAGAGGGTGGCGGACTAGGTCTTCCCACAGATACGCAGTATTTT	CASSREGGGLGLPTDTQYF
-	TRBV7-6	TRBJ2-2	-	TGTGCCAGCAGCTTACCCTTAACAGGGGAGGACACCGGGGAGCTGTTTTTT	CASSLPLTGEDTGELFF
-	TRBV6-1	TRBJ2-1	-	TGTGCCAGCATCAGTTTCAATGAGCAGTTCTTC	CASISFNEQFF
-	TRBV2	TRBJ2-7	TRBD2	TGTGCCGGATCCCGATCGCTACTAGCGGGTACCTACGAGCAGTACTTC	CAGSRSLLAGTYEQYF
-	TRBV18	TRBJ2-1	TRBD2	TGTGCCAGCTCACCTCAACCCGGGACTAGCGGGTTAAGTGAGCAGTTCTTC	CASSPQPGTSGLSEQFF
-	TRBV27	TRBJ2-3	-	TGTGCCAGCAGTTTATCGGCAGGGGTAATCACAGATACGCAGTATTTT	CASSLSAGVITDTQYF
-	TRBV9	TRBJ2-7	-	TGTGCCAGCAGCGCTGAGCCGAGCAGCCCCTACGAGCAGTACTTC	CASSAEPSSPYEQYF
-	TRBV4-1	TRBJ2-3	TRBD2	TGCGCCAGCAGCCAAGAACTAGCGGCCTCAGATACGCAGTATTTT	CASSQELAASDTQYF
-	TRBV18	TRBJ1-2	-	TGTGCCAGCTCACCAAGTATGCCGACCAACGACCTCTATGGCTACACCTTC	CASSPSMPTNDLYGYTF
-	TRBV5-6	TRBJ2-3	-	TGTGCCAGCAGCCCCGGGCTAGCGTTAACAGATACGCAGTATTTT	CASSPGLALTDTQYF
-	TRBV25-1	TRBJ2-1	TRBD1	TGTGCCAGCAGTGAGCCGGGACAGGTCTTGAATGAGCAGTTCTTC	CASSEPGQVLNEQFF
-	TRBV5-1	TRBJ1-2	-	TGCGCCAGCAGCTTGTCGCCAGAAAAAAACTATGGCTACACCTTC	CASSLSPEKNYGYTF
-	TRBV13	TRBJ2-7	TRBD1	TGTGCCAGCAGCCCCAGCCTAGGGACAGCGGCGCGTTCGTACTCCTACGAGCAGTACTTC	CASSPSLGTAARSYSYEQYF
-	TRBV10-3	TRBJ2-7	-	TGTGCCATCAGTGAGTCGACAGGACCCTACGAGCAGTACTTC	CAISESTGPYEQYF
-	TRBV18	TRBJ2-1	-	TGTGCCAGCTCACCACTCCCGTCGGGCGATGAGCAGTTCTTC	CASSPLPSGDEQFF
-	TRBV2	TRBJ2-7	-	TGTGCCAGCAGCCCCGCCGGGGACAATGGCGGCGAGCAGTACTTC	CASSPAGDNGGEQYF
-	TRBV19	TRBJ2-7	TRBD2	TGTGCCAGTAGTTTGGGACTAGCGGGAGCGGCCTACGAGCAGTACTTC	CASSLGLAGAAYEQYF
-	TRBV9	TRBJ1-4	-	TGTGCCAGCAGCGCGTCAGGGTCGGGTGGTAATGAAAAACTGTTTTTT	CASSASGSGGNEKLFF
-	TRBV28	TRBJ2-1	-	TGTGCCAGCAGTGATACATACAATGAGCAGTTCTTC	CASSDTYNEQFF
-	TRBV5-1	TRBJ1-4	TRBD1	TGCGCCAGCAGCTCGACAGGGGCGGGTGAAAAACTGTTTTTT	CASSSTGAGEKLFF
-	TRBV5-1	TRBJ2-1	-	TGCGCCAGCAGCCCCGACATGGGTGAGCAGTTCTTC	CASSPDMGEQFF
-	TRBV10-1	TRBJ2-2	TRBD1	TGCGCCAGTTCGTCGCCAGGGGGAACCGGGGAGCTGTTTTTT	CASSSPGGTGELFF
-	TRBV10-2	TRBJ2-7	-	TGCGCCAGCAGTGAGACCAGGACCCTCTCCTACGAGCAGTACTTC	CASSETRTLSYEQYF
-	TRBV29-1	TRBJ2-1	-	TGCAGCGTCCTCCAGGCTGAGCAGTTCTTC	CSVLQAEQFF
-	TRBV2	TRBJ2-1	-	TGTGCCAGCAGTCAAGTCAATGAGCAGTTCTTC	CASSQVNEQFF
-	TRBV5-4	TRBJ2-7	-	TGTGCCAGCAGCTTACGAGGATCCTCCGAGCAGTACTTC	CASSLRGSSEQYF
-	TRBV7-2	TRBJ2-5	TRBD1	TGTGCCAGCAGCCTTTCCTTTGGGACAGGGGAAGAGACCCAGTACTTC	CASSLSFGTGEETQYF
-	TRBV5-1	TRBJ1-1	TRBD1	TGCGCCAGCAGCTTGGGGGGACAGGGTGGCACTGAAGCTTTCTTT	CASSLGGQGGTEAFF
once	TRBV9	TRBJ1-1	TRBD1	TGTGCCAGCAGCGTGGTGGGCGACAGGGGTACTGAAGCTTTCTTT	CASSVVGDRGTEAFF
-	TRBV28	TRBJ2-2	-	TGTGCCAGCAGTTTGGTCACCACCGGGGAGCTGTTTTTT	CASSLVTTGELFF
-	TRBV2	TRBJ2-1	-	TGTGCCAGCAGTGAATGGTTGAATGAGCAGTTCTTC	CASSEWLNEQFF
-	TRBV5-1	TRBJ2-5	-	TGCGCCAGCAGCTTGGCTGGGAACCAAGAGACCCAGTACTTC	CASSLAGNQETQYF
once	TRBV19	TRBJ1-2	-	TGTGCCAGTAGTCCCCTGAGGCCAGGACCCTTTGCGGACTATGGCTACACCTTC	CASSPLRPGPFADYGYTF
-	TRBV7-9	TRBJ2-2	TRBD1	TGTGCCAGCACCTTAGCGCGGGTACAGGGGACCGGGGAGCTGTTTTTT	CASTLARVQGTGELFF
-	TRBV18	TRBJ2-5	-	TGTGCCAGCTCCCTCCGGGATGAGACCCAGTACTTC	CASSLRDETQYF
-	TRBV14	TRBJ1-2	-	TGTGCCAGCAGCCAAGAGGACAGCCCCTATGGCTACACCTTC	CASSQEDSPYGYTF
-	TRBV29-1	TRBJ1-4	-	TGCAGCGTTGGGTCGGAAAAACAGGGTTTCAGAAAACTGTTTTTT	CSVGSEKQGFRKLFF
-	TRBV11-2	TRBJ2-2	TRBD2	TGTGCCAGCAGTATACTAGCGGGAACGAGCGCCGGGGAGCTGTTTTTT	CASSILAGTSAGELFF
-	TRBV4-1	TRBJ2-1	TRBD2	TGCGCCAGCAGCCGGCTGGCGGGAGCGCATGAGCAGTTCTTC	CASSRLAGAHEQFF
once	TRBV5-4	TRBJ2-7	-	TGTGCCAGCAGCACCTTAGACAGCTACGAGCAGTACTTC	CASSTLDSYEQYF
-	TRBV27	TRBJ2-7	TRBD2	TGTGCCAGCTGGCTAGCGGGAGTCTACGAGCAGTACTTC	CASWLAGVYEQYF
-	TRBV15	TRBJ2-5	TRBD1	TGTGCCACCAGCAGACCCACATCTTCGGACAGGGCCGAGACCCAGTACTTC	CATSRPTSSDRAETQYF